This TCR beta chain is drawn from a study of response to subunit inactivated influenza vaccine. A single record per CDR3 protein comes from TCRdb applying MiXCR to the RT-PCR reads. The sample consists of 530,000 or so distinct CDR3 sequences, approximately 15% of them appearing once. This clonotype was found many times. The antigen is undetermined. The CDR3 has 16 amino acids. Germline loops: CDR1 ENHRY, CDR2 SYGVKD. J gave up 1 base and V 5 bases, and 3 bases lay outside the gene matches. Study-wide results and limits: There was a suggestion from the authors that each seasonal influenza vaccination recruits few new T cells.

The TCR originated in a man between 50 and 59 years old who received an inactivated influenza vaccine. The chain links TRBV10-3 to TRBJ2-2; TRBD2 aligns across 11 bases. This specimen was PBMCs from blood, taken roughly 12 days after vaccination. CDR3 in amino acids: CAISPGTSGNTGELFF. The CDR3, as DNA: TGTGCCATCAGTCCTGGGACTAGCGGGAACACCGGGGAGCTGTTTTTT.